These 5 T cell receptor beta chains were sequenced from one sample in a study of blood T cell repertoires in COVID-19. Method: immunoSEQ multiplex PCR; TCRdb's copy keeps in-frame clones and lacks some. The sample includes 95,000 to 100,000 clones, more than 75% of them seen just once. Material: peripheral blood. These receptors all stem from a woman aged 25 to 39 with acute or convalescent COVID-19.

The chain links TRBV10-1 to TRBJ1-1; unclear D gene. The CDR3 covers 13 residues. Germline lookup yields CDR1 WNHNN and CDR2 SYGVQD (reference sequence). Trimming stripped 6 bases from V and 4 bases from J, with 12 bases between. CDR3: CASSQLGVTEAFF. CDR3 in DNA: TGCGCCAGCAGCCAACTCGGGGTCACTGAAGCTTTCTTT.

Written as DNA, the CDR3 is TGCGCCAGCAGCGGCAGGGGGAGAGGTGACGAAAAACTGTTTTTT. It codes for CASSGRGRGDEKLFF. This chain connects TRBV5-1 to TRBJ1-4; TRBD1 matches at 7 bases. The ends lost 4 bases at V and 8 bases at J; junction bases unmatched: 11. Germline assignment: CDR1 SGHRS and CDR2 YFSETQ. This CDR3 comprises 15 residues. Combining the CDR3 with reference TRBV5-1 and TRBJ1-4 gives the whole variable domain KAGVTQTPRYLIKTRGQQVTLSCSPISGHRSVSWYQQTPGQGLQFLFEYFSETQRNKGNFPGRFSGRQFSNSRSEMNVSTLELGDSALYLCASSGRGRGDEKLFFGSGTQLSVL.

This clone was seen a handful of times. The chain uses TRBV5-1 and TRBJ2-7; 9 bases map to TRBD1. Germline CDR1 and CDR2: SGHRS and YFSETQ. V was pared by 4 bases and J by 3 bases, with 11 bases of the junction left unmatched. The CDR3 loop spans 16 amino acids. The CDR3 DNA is TGCGCCAGCAGCCCTAACCCGGGACAGGGTGTCTACGAGCAGTACTTC. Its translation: CASSPNPGQGVYEQYF.

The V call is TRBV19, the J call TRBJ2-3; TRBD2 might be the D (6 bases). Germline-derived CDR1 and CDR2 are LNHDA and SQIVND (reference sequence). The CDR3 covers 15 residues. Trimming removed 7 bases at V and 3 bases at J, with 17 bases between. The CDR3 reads CASKKRDFNTDTQYF. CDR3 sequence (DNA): TGTGCCAGTAAGAAACGGGACTTCAATACAGATACGCAGTATTTT.

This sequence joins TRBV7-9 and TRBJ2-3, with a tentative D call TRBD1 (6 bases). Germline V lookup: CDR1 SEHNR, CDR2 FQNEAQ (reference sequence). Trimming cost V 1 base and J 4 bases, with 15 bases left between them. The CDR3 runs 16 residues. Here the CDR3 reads CASSLVVRSGADTQYF. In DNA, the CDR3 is TGTGCCAGCAGCTTAGTAGTCCGGTCAGGGGCAGATACGCAGTATTTT.